Presented here are 21 T cell receptor beta chains from one specimen sequenced in a study of technical replicates of blood from four donors. Profiling relied on immunoSEQ multiplex PCR, and the TCRdb table lists in-frame clones only, not all of them. This sample carries some 98,000 clones, approximately 96% of them seen once, and the ten largest clones take approximately 0.2%. Sequenced sample: T cells isolated from PBMCs. The receptors come from a human donor in good health.

The J gene is TRBJ1-2, the V gene TRBV9; D remains unclear. This CDR3 is built from 15 residues. The ends were cut back, 4 bases at V and 8 bases at J, with 21 bases in the middle. CDR1 is SGDLS and CDR2 is YYNGEE in the germline V gene. CDR3: CASSKSGEPGVGYTF. Here the CDR3 DNA reads TGTGCCAGCAGCAAAAGCGGGGAGCCGGGCGTGGGCTACACCTTC.

The genes are TRBV27 and TRBJ2-1; 14 bases fit TRBD2. The CDR3 covers 15 residues. In germline, CDR1 is MNHEY, CDR2 SMNVEV (reference sequence). Germline trimming cut 5 bases from V and 7 bases from J; bases unmatched to any gene: 4. The CDR3 sequence is CASSSGTSGRNEQFF. CDR3 nucleotide sequence: TGTGCCAGCAGTAGCGGGACTAGCGGGAGAAATGAGCAGTTCTTC.

The rearrangement links TRBV14 to TRBJ2-3; 10 bases fit TRBD2. The V gene's germline CDR1 is SGHDN and CDR2 FVKESK. The V segment lost 10 bases and the J segment 6 bases; nucleotides outside the gene matches: 7. CDR3 length equals 13 residues. Written as DNA, the CDR3 is TGTGCCACCCACCCTAGCGGGGGTGATACGCAGTATTTT. It encodes CATHPSGGDTQYF.

V and J are TRBV18 and TRBJ2-7, with a possible D match to TRBD1 (6 bases). Deletions cut 3 bases from V and 4 bases from J, with 16 bases between. The germline V gene encodes CDR1 KGHSH and CDR2 LQKENI. The CDR3 has 15 amino acids. Written as DNA, the CDR3 is TGTGCCAGCTCACCGACCGGGACATTGTCTTACGAGCAGTACTTC. Residues: CASSPTGTLSYEQYF.

The chain couples TRBV6-5 to TRBJ2-2; no firm D call. Germline V gene data show CDR1 as MNHEY and CDR2 as SVGAGI. Trimming cost V 6 bases and J 5 bases, with 7 bases left between them. There are 12 residues in the CDR3. DNA for the CDR3: TGTGCCAGCAGCCTTCGGACCGGGGAGCTGTTTTTT. This sequence encodes CASSLRTGELFF.

The chain employs TRBV14 and TRBJ2-3; weak D call: TRBD1 (5 bases). Per the germline V gene, CDR1 is SGHDN and CDR2 is FVKESK. This CDR3 has 15 amino acids. The V end lost 0 bases, the J end lost 2 bases, and 9 bases lay between the germline ends. CDR3 DNA: TGTGCCAGCAGCCAAGATTCTGGGGCCACAGATACGCAGTATTTT. As protein: CASSQDSGATDTQYF.

The chain couples TRBV19 to TRBJ2-3; D gene uncertain. There are 13 residues in the CDR3. Germline CDR1 LNHDA, CDR2 SQIVND (reference sequence). The germline V and J ends were trimmed by 4 bases and 0 bases, with 5 bases remaining between them. The CDR3 DNA reads as TGTGCCAGTAGTAAACTAAGCACAGATACGCAGTATTTT. This codes for CASSKLSTDTQYF.

This chain connects TRBV9 to TRBJ2-3; D may be TRBD2 (5 bases). V was cut by 1 base and J by 1 base, with 10 bases left in between. The CDR3 sequence is 15 residues long. The germline gives CDR1 SGDLS, CDR2 YYNGEE. DNA for the CDR3: TGTGCCAGCAGCGTAACCGGAGCGGGCACAGATACGCAGTATTTT. Translating gives CASSVTGAGTDTQYF.

The chain carries TRBV28 and TRBJ2-1; possibly TRBD1 for D (6 bases). V was pared by 5 bases and J by 5 bases, with 16 bases between. CDR1 and CDR2 from the germline V gene are MDHEN and SYDVKM. The CDR3 is 15 amino acids. In DNA form, the CDR3 reads TGTGCCAGCAGTCCTCCTTCCAGGGGCAACAATGAGCAGTTCTTC. Encoded protein: CASSPPSRGNNEQFF.

The V call is TRBV4-1, the J call TRBJ2-5, with D maybe TRBD1 (8 bases). The V end was cut by 1 base, the J end by 4 bases, with 19 bases between. Germline CDR1 and CDR2: MGHRA and YSYEKL. The CDR3 has 17 residues. In DNA form, the CDR3 reads TGCGCCAGCAGCCAAGTAGGAAGGCACAGGGGGGGAGAGACCCAGTACTTC. It specifies CASSQVGRHRGGETQYF.

This chain joins TRBV30 and TRBJ1-5; 7 bases map to TRBD1. The germline gives CDR1 GTSNPN, CDR2 SVGIG (reference sequence). V lost 4 bases and J lost 4; bases outside the gene matches: 16. This CDR3 contains 17 residues. CDR3 nucleotides: TGTGCCTGGATTAGGGGAGAACCCGGGACAGAGAATCAGCCCCAGCATTTT. Translated: CAWIRGEPGTENQPQHF.

The gene calls are TRBV11-3 and TRBJ2-7, with TRBD1 matching over 9 bases. Trimming removed 8 bases from V and 6 bases from J; junction bases left unmatched: 8. The V gene's germline CDR1 is SGHNT and CDR2 YENEEA. The CDR3 totals 13 residues. The CDR3 here is CASGHRGPGEQYF. The DNA of the CDR3 is TGTGCCAGCGGACACAGGGGGCCAGGCGAGCAGTACTTC.

A single count supports this clone. J is TRBJ2-5 and V is TRBV7-7; 12 bases line up with TRBD2. CDR3 length: 16 amino acids. Germline CDR1 reads SSHAT; CDR2 reads FNYEAQ (reference sequence). V lost 1 base to trimming and J lost 5 bases; unmatched junction nucleotides: 5. In DNA, the CDR3 is TGTGCCAGCAGCTTAGGACTAGCGGGAGCGGGTGAGACCCAGTACTTC. Translating it yields CASSLGLAGAGETQYF.

V usage is TRBV11-2 and J usage is TRBJ1-2, with a weak D call TRBD1 (6 bases). The CDR3 is 17 amino acids. Germline CDR1 is SGHAT and CDR2 is FQNNGV. Trimming shortened V by 1 base and J by 8 bases, and 23 bases separated the two germline ends. The CDR3 sequence is CASSLAIAGGTHRGYTF. The CDR3 DNA reads TGTGCCAGCAGCTTAGCGATAGCGGGGGGCACCCACCGAGGCTACACCTTC.

V usage is TRBV19 and J usage is TRBJ2-7, with D possibly being TRBD1 (5 bases). Germline V CDR1 and CDR2: LNHDA, SQIVND (reference sequence). CDR3 length: 13 residues. The ends were cut back, 0 bases at V and 6 bases at J, with 9 bases in the middle. The CDR3 nucleotides read TGTGCCAGTAGTATAGAACCCAGGGCCGAGCAGTACTTC. Its translation is CASSIEPRAEQYF.

This chain connects TRBV7-9 to TRBJ1-1; D remains ambiguous. Trimming removed 2 bases at V and 6 bases at J, with 7 bases between. Germline V gene lookup returns CDR1 SEHNR and CDR2 FQNEAQ (reference sequence). This CDR3 is 12 amino acids long. CDR3 loop: CASSLISPEAFF. For the CDR3, the DNA is TGTGCCAGCAGCTTAATCTCCCCTGAAGCTTTCTTT.

This clone has a single count. This chain uses TRBV9 with TRBJ2-3; possibly TRBD1 for D (5 bases). The germline V gene encodes CDR1 SGDLS and CDR2 YYNGEE. V lost 7 bases and J 7 bases, leaving 16 bases between the germline ends. The CDR3 runs 13 residues. The CDR3 is CASGQAQMNTQYF. The CDR3 nucleotides read TGTGCCAGCGGACAAGCCCAGATGAATACGCAGTATTTT.

The rearrangement links TRBV5-1 to TRBJ2-5, with 10 bases matching TRBD1. The V gene end was trimmed by 6 bases and the J gene end by 4 bases; junction bases not matched to a gene: 3. Germline values: CDR1 SGHRS, CDR2 YFSETQ. The CDR3 contains 13 residues. DNA of the CDR3: TGCGCCAGCATGGGGGACAGGGGAGAGACCCAGTACTTC. Translation gives CASMGDRGETQYF.

The chain is built from TRBV30 and TRBJ2-3, with TRBD2 identical over 14 bases. Germline values: CDR1 GTSNPN, CDR2 SVGIG (reference sequence). V was pared by 6 bases and J by 2 bases, with 4 bases of the junction left unmatched. The CDR3 is 15 residues long. CDR3 in amino acids: CACRTSGGPTDTQYF. CDR3 sequence (DNA): TGTGCCTGTCGGACTAGCGGGGGGCCCACAGATACGCAGTATTTT.

The chain carries TRBV7-2 and TRBJ2-7; D may be TRBD2 (6 bases). Trimming cost V 0 bases and J 2 bases, with 8 bases left between them. Germline V CDR1 and CDR2: SGHTA, FQGNSA. The CDR3 loop spans 14 amino acids. CDR3 nucleotides: TGTGCCAGCAGCTTAGCCCGACTAGCCTACGAGCAGTACTTC. This codes for CASSLARLAYEQYF.

The chain is built from TRBV4-1 and TRBJ2-7; TRBD2 agrees at 13 bases. The CDR3 has 15 residues. The ends lost 3 bases at V and 3 bases at J; junction bases unmatched: 2. The germline V gene has CDR1 MGHRA and CDR2 YSYEKL. The CDR3 here is CASSHRLAGGYEQYF. The CDR3 region has the DNA TGCGCCAGCAGCCACAGACTAGCGGGAGGCTACGAGCAGTACTTC.